This entry lists 10 T cell receptor beta chains sequenced from one sample in a study of blood T cell repertoires in COVID-19. Only in-frame clones appear in the TCRdb table, and some are missing; sequencing was by immunoSEQ multiplex PCR. Among roughly 250,000 clones listed, about 83% were seen once. The material sequenced was PBMCs or T cells enriched from blood (not recorded which). The receptors come from a woman aged 50 to 60 who had recovered from COVID-19.

This rearrangement joins TRBV14 to TRBJ2-6; D uncertain. The V and J ends lost 4 bases and 0 bases respectively, with 7 bases between them. The CDR3 extends over 15 amino acids. Germline V gene lookup returns CDR1 SGHDN and CDR2 FVKESK. CDR3 in amino acids: CASSLQLSGANVLTF. The CDR3 DNA reads as TGTGCCAGCAGCCTACAGCTCTCTGGGGCCAACGTCCTGACTTTC.

There are many counts of this clone. The genes are TRBV28 and TRBJ2-7, with 13 bases that match TRBD2. The germline V gene has CDR1 MDHEN and CDR2 SYDVKM. The V gene end was trimmed by 5 bases and the J gene end by 1 base; junction bases not matched to a gene: 5. CDR3 length: 16 residues. Here the CDR3 DNA reads TGTGCCAGCAGTACTAGCGGGAGGGCCCAGTCCTACGAGCAGTACTTC. Translation gives CASSTSGRAQSYEQYF. Drawing the rest from reference TRBV28 and TRBJ2-7, the complete variable domain is DVKVTQSSRYLVKRTGEKVFLECVQDMDHENMFWYRQDPGLGLRLIYFSYDVKMKEKGDIPEGYSVSREKKERFSLILESASTNQTSMYLCASSTSGRAQSYEQYFGPGTRLTVT.

This chain connects TRBV4-1 to TRBJ1-1, with D possibly TRBD1 on 5 matching bases. V lost 0 bases and J lost 1, with 9 bases in between. Germline V gene data show CDR1 as MGHRA and CDR2 as YSYEKL. This CDR3 contains 15 residues. The CDR3 DNA follows: TGCGCCAGCAGCCAAGAACCAAGGGGGAACACTGAAGCTTTCTTT. It is translated as CASSQEPRGNTEAFF.

V gene TRBV15 combines with J gene TRBJ1-1; D might be TRBD1 (5 bases). The germline V and J ends were trimmed by 1 base and 6 bases, with 12 bases remaining between them. Germline V gene sequence: CDR1 LNHNV, CDR2 YYDKDF (reference sequence). This CDR3 spans 14 amino acids. CDR3 loop: CATSRVSGAAEAFF. The CDR3 bases are TGTGCCACCAGCAGAGTATCTGGGGCCGCTGAAGCTTTCTTT.

J is TRBJ1-4 and V is TRBV2; TRBD1 matches 7 bases. The CDR3 runs to 13 residues. The V gene end was trimmed by 8 bases and the J gene end by 4 bases; junction bases not matched to a gene: 4. The germline CDR1 and CDR2 sequences are SNHLY and FYNNEI. The CDR3 sequence is CASGDSNNEKLFF. CDR3 in DNA: TGTGCCAGCGGGGACAGCAATAATGAAAAACTGTTTTTT.

V gene TRBV6-5 combines with J gene TRBJ2-7, with a possible D match to TRBD2 (7 bases). With 3 bases removed from V and 7 bases from J, the gap between germline ends came to 19 bases. Germline CDR1 reads MNHEY; CDR2 reads SVGAGI. This CDR3 is built from 15 residues. Written as DNA, the CDR3 is TGTGCCAGCAGTTATGGAGGGGGGGCCGGGGAAGAGCAGTACTTC. Protein: CASSYGGGAGEEQYF.

The J gene is TRBJ1-1, the V gene TRBV7-3; D call uncertain. Per the germline V gene, CDR1 is SGHTA and CDR2 is FQGTGA. Trimming cost V 4 bases and J 0 bases, with 6 bases left between them. This CDR3 spans 13 amino acids. The CDR3 spells CASSSSLNTEAFF. CDR3 bases: TGTGCCAGCAGCTCGAGCCTGAACACTGAAGCTTTCTTT.

This clone was counted a single time. The chain has TRBV15 and TRBJ1-1; 8 bases line up with TRBD1. CDR1 and CDR2 (germline): LNHNV, YYDKDF (reference sequence). Trimming cost V 5 bases and J 11 bases; bases outside gene matches: 10. The CDR3 contains 13 residues. In DNA form, the CDR3 reads TGTGCCACCAGCCGGCCAGGGGGCATCAGGGCTTTCTTT. This gives the protein CATSRPGGIRAFF.

This chain joins TRBV7-2 and TRBJ1-2, with D hard to call. This CDR3 is 15 amino acids long. Germline CDR1 is SGHTA and CDR2 is FQGNSA. Trimming removed 2 bases from V and 3 bases from J, with 13 bases in between. The CDR3 DNA reads as TGTGCCAGCAGCTTACGACCCGACGGGTACTATGGCTACACCTTC. This encodes CASSLRPDGYYGYTF.

The rearrangement joins TRBV6-5 to TRBJ2-3; D gene ambiguous. The length of the CDR3 is 13 residues. CDR1 and CDR2 from the germline V gene are MNHEY and SVGAGI. V lost 0 bases to trimming and J lost 8 bases, with 9 bases between them. CDR3 DNA: TGTGCCAGCAGTTACTCGTCTAGTTCTACGCAGTATTTT. Translating it yields CASSYSSSSTQYF.